This entry concerns a single T cell receptor beta chain. Its target is unknown. This specimen belongs to a study of shared clonotypes between healthy human individuals. Study in general: The composition of the donors was a couple of women and a few men aged 18 to 49.

Profiling relied on immunoSEQ multiplex PCR, and the TCRdb table lists in-frame clones only, not all of them. The sample consists of approximately 2,000,000 clones, around 93% of them appearing once. J gave up 4 bases and V 5 bases, and 8 bases lay outside the gene matches. The CDR3 consists of 15 residues. Per the germline V gene, CDR1 is SEHNR and CDR2 is FQNEAQ (reference sequence). In the naive CD8 group, cells lacked CD45RO and were positively selected for CCR7, so terminally differentiated effector memory CD45RA+ cells were left out. Notes on the study in general: Some naive CD4 clonotypes, 4% to 6%, turned up in common across a few donors. When compared with the clonotypes that were shared by all four sorted-subset donors, the non-shared clonotypes turned out to have lower generation probabilities.

V gene TRBV7-9 combines with J gene TRBJ2-7; TRBD2 matches at 10 bases. The TCR comes from a man aged 18 to 35 in good health. Some clones in this sample may be carry-over from other donors' samples. Sequenced: naive CD8+ T cells from PBMCs. DNA for the CDR3: TGTGCCAGCAGCCCACAGTTAGCGGGAGGTTACGAGCAGTACTTC. Translation: CASSPQLAGGYEQYF.